The T cell receptor beta chain described here comes from a study of Ad26.COV2.S vaccination and SARS-CoV-2 variants. Study summary: By the intramuscular route, Ad26.COV2.S was given once, or twice 56 days apart.

On this clone itself: Its antigen is unidentified.

Clones were sequenced by immunoSEQ multiplex PCR, and TCRdb holds only the in-frame ones, with some missing. The sample comprises hundreds of thousands of clones, around nine tenths of which are singletons, and roughly 3.1% rests with the top ten. Treatment of the sample: over 15 received Ad26.COV2.S at low or high dose, single or two shots; about five received placebo; per-sample allocation not given. Material that was analyzed had been drawn on day 63 after the first vaccine or placebo injection. Study-wide findings and caveats: Placebo recipients trailed vaccine recipients in spike-specific TCR breadth.

The sample was peripheral blood, taken in a trial of Ad26.COV2.S vaccine versus placebo. This clonotype originated in a person aged 18-65 years who received the Ad26.COV2.S COVID-19 vaccine or a placebo.

In nucleotides, the CDR3 is TGTGCCAGCAGCTTAAGGCAGGAATATGTCTCCGGGTTCTTC. Encoded protein: CASSLRQEYVSGFF. The chain combines TRBV7-9 with TRBJ2-1, with D hard to call. Looked up from germline, CDR1 is SEHNR and CDR2 is FQNEAQ (reference sequence). The CDR3 totals 14 residues. The V end lost 2 bases, the J end lost 15 bases, and 20 bases lay between the germline ends.